The present T cell receptor beta chain was sequenced within a study of early T cells in non-severe SARS-CoV-2 infection. Across the whole study: Chains were not paired, and sequencing was done on bulk RNA from unsorted whole blood.

About this clonotype: The antigen is undetermined.

Study-wide results and limits: Anti-spike CD8 responses were favored in VDJdb matching, and private and CD4 specificities were missed.

TCRdb re-called the 5' RACE reads through MiXCR, storing one row per CDR3 protein. This repertoire shows approximately 65,000 distinct CDR3 sequences, around 13% found once; its top ten account for roughly 4.2%. CDR1 SQVTM and CDR2 ANQGSEA come from the germline V gene. The junction had 9 bases not matched to a gene; V was cut back by 6 bases and J by 3 bases. The CDR3 contains 14 residues. Sequencing was done on a sample of whole blood. This sequence joins TRBV29-1 and TRBJ2-7; TRBD1 aligns across 9 bases. The clonotype originates from an adult who was a healthcare worker with PCR-confirmed SARS-CoV-2 infection or an uninfected control (not recorded which). CDR3 sequence (DNA): TGCAGCGTGATAGGACCGGGACAGGGCTACGAGCAGTACTTC. Translating gives CSVIGPGQGYEQYF.